These 10 T cell receptor beta chains originate from one sample sequenced in a study of blood T cell repertoires in COVID-19. Data came from immunoSEQ multiplex PCR; TCRdb stores just in-frame clones and leaves some out. This repertoire shows almost 250,000 clones, 70% to 90% found once; its top ten account for about 1.6%. The sample consisted of PBMCs or T cells enriched from blood (not recorded which). These receptors all come from a woman aged 50 to 60 who had recovered from COVID-19.

The DNA of the CDR3 is TGTGCCAGCACAATGGGACAGGGGTTCCCGCAGTACTTC. Amino acid sequence: CASTMGQGFPQYF. The V and J genes are TRBV27 and TRBJ2-7; 10 bases agree with TRBD1. V dropped 7 bases and J dropped 9; count of bases not matched to a gene: 9. The CDR3 has 13 amino acids. Germline V lookup: CDR1 MNHEY, CDR2 SMNVEV (reference sequence).

This chain joins TRBV5-1 and TRBJ2-3; TRBD2 matches at 7 bases. CDR1 is SGHRS and CDR2 is YFSETQ in the germline V gene. V trimming: 4 bases; J trimming: 3 bases; junction bases outside the gene matches: 14. The length of the CDR3 is 17 residues. In DNA, the CDR3 is TGCGCCAGCAGCCCCCCCGAGCTTAGCGGGCGGACAGATACGCAGTATTTT. This codes for CASSPPELSGRTDTQYF.

J is TRBJ1-3 and V is TRBV6-6; possible D gene TRBD1, 6 bases. The CDR3 runs 17 residues. CDR1 MNHNY and CDR2 SVGAGI come from the germline V gene (reference sequence). Trimming removed 6 bases at V and 2 bases at J, with 20 bases between. The CDR3: CASRRGPSGVAGNTIYF. CDR3 coding DNA: TGTGCCAGCAGACGAGGGCCTTCAGGGGTAGCTGGAAACACCATATATTTT.

The chain recombines TRBV7-9 with TRBJ2-7; D is perhaps TRBD1 (6 bases). CDR3 size: 14 residues. V was trimmed by 5 bases and J by 5 bases, leaving 16 bases between them. The germline CDR1 and CDR2 sequences are SEHNR and FQNEAQ (reference sequence). Here the CDR3 DNA reads TGTGCCAGCAGCCCACGGCAGGGGTGGAACGAGCAGTACTTC. Translating it yields CASSPRQGWNEQYF.

The table lists this clone with a few counts. The rearrangement joins TRBV6-4 to TRBJ2-1; D possibly corresponds to TRBD2 (6 bases). CDR3 length equals 15 residues. Germline V gene data show CDR1 as MRHNA and CDR2 as SNTAGT. V shed 4 bases and J shed 8 bases, with 18 bases lying between them. CDR3 amino acids: CASSVGLLTGDEQFF. DNA for the CDR3: TGTGCCAGCAGTGTCGGACTACTTACTGGGGATGAGCAGTTCTTC.

The count of this clone is one. This chain uses TRBV27 with TRBJ1-2; D perhaps matches TRBD1 (6 bases). The CDR3 has 15 amino acids. Germline CDR1 reads MNHEY; CDR2 reads SMNVEV (reference sequence). Trimming cost V 6 bases and J 3 bases, with 17 bases left between them. CDR3 DNA: TGTGCCAGCAGCATAAAATCGGGACATCACTATGGCTACACCTTC. Translated: CASSIKSGHHYGYTF.

This clone was counted a few times. The chain combines TRBV10-1 with TRBJ2-1, with TRBD2 matching over 8 bases. The ends lost 0 bases at V and 8 bases at J; junction bases unmatched: 3. The germline gives CDR1 WNHNN, CDR2 SYGVQD (reference sequence). The CDR3 extends over 14 amino acids. The CDR3, as DNA: TGCGCCAGCAGTGAGTCCGGGGGGGTCCATGAGCAGTTCTTC. Translation gives CASSESGGVHEQFF.

V usage is TRBV10-2 and J usage is TRBJ2-1; no clear D gene. The CDR3 has 13 amino acids. Germline loops: CDR1 WSHSY, CDR2 SAAADI. The ends were cut back, 8 bases at V and 4 bases at J, with 12 bases in the middle. CDR3 sequence: CASRGPRYNEQFF. CDR3 DNA: TGCGCCAGCCGAGGCCCGAGGTACAATGAGCAGTTCTTC.

This rearrangement joins TRBV18 to TRBJ1-1; D gene ambiguous. Germline CDR1 KGHSH, CDR2 LQKENI. This CDR3 contains 13 residues. V lost 0 bases and J 10 bases, leaving 12 bases between the germline ends. CDR3 nucleotide sequence: TGTGCCAGCTCACCACCATGGGCGTTCCGAGCTTTCTTT. Translation: CASSPPWAFRAFF. The full variable domain, in which reference TRBV18 and TRBJ1-1 provide the parts outside the CDR3, is NAGVMQNPRHLVRRRGQEARLRCSPMKGHSHVYWYRQLPEEGLKFMVYLQKENIIDESGMPKERFSAEFPKEGPSILRIQQVVRGDSAAYFCASSPPWAFRAFFGQGTRLTVV.

The chain has TRBV3-1 (or the pseudogene TRBV3-2) and TRBJ2-6; 7 positions match TRBD2. The CDR3 is 17 amino acids. V was pared by 2 bases and J by 0 bases, with 4 bases of the junction left unmatched. CDR1 is LGHDT, CDR2 YNNKEL, per germline (reference sequence). The CDR3 protein is CASSQWGGSSGANVLTF. CDR3 in DNA: TGTGCCAGCAGCCAATGGGGGGGGTCCTCTGGGGCCAACGTCCTGACTTTC.